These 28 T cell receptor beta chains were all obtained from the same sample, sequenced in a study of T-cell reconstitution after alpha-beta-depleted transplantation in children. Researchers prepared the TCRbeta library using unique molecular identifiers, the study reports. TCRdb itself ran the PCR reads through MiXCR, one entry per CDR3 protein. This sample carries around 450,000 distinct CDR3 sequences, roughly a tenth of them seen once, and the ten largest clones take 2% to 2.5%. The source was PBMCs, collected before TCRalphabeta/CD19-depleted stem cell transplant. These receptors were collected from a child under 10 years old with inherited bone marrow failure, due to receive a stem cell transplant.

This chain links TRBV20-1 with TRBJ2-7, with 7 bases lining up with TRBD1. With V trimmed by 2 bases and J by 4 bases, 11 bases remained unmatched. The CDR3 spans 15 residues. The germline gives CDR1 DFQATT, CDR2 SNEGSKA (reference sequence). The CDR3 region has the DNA TGCAGTGCTAGACCTTTAACAGGGGCTGGGTACGAGCAGTACTTC. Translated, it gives CSARPLTGAGYEQYF.

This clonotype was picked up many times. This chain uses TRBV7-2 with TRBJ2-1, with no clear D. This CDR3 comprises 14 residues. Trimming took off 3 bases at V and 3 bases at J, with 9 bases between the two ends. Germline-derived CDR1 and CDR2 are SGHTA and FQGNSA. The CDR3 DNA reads TGTGCCAGCAGCTTGAGGTCGGGCTACAATGAGCAGTTCTTC. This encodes CASSLRSGYNEQFF.

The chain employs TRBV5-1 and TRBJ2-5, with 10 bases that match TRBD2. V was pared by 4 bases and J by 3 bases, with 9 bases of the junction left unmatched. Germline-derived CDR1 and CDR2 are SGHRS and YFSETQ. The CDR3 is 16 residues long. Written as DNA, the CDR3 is TGCGCCAGCAGCGTATACGGGACTAGCGTGGAAGAGACCCAGTACTTC. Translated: CASSVYGTSVEETQYF.

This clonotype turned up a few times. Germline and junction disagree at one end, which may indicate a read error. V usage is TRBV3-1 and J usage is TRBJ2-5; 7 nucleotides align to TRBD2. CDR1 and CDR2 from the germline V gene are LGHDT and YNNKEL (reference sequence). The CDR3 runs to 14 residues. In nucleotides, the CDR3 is TGTGCCAGCAGACAAGGACTAGATCCTCGGACCCAGTACTTC. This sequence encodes CASRQGLDPRTQYF.

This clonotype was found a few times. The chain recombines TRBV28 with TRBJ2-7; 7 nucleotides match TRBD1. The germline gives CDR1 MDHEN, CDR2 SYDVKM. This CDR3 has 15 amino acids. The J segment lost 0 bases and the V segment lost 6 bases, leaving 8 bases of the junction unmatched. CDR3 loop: CASSPMTGSSYEQYF. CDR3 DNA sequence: TGTGCCAGCAGCCCAATGACAGGGAGCTCCTACGAGCAGTACTTC.

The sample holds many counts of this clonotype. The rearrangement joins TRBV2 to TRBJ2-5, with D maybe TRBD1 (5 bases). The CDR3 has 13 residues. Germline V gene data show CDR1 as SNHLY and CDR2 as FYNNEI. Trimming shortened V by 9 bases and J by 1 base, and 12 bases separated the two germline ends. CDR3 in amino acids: CASRRTIQETQYF. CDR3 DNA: TGTGCCAGTAGAAGGACAATCCAAGAGACCCAGTACTTC.

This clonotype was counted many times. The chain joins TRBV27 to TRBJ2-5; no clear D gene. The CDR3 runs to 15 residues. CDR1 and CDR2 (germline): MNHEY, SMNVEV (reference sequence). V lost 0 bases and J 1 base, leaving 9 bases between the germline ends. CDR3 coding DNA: TGTGCCAGCAGTTTATCGTGGGCAGCCCAAGAGACCCAGTACTTC. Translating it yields CASSLSWAAQETQYF.

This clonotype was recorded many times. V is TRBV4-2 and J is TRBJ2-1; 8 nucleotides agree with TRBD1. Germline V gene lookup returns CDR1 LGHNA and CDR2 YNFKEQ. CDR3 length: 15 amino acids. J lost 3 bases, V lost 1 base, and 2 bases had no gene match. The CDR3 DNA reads TGTGCCAGCAGCCAAGTAGGACAGGGCTACAATGAGCAGTTCTTC. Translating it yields CASSQVGQGYNEQFF.

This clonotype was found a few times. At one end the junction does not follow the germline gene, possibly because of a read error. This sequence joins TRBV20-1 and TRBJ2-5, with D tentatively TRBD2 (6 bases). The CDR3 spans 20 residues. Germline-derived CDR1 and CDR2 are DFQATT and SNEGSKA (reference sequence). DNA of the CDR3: TGCAGTGCTAGAGCGGGGGACCGGATGGCCTCCGGAGTGAACCAGGAGACCCAGTACTTC. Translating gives CSARAGDRMASGVNQETQYF.

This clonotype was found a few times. The CDR3 nucleotides are TGTGCCAGCAGCCGTCGGTCAAACCCCTCGAATTCACCCCTCCACTTT. Translated, it gives CASSRRSNPSNSPLHF. This chain links TRBV9 with TRBJ1-6; unclear D gene. V was clipped by 4 bases and J by 7 bases, with 18 bases between them. Per the germline V gene, CDR1 is SGDLS and CDR2 is YYNGEE. The CDR3 spans 16 residues.

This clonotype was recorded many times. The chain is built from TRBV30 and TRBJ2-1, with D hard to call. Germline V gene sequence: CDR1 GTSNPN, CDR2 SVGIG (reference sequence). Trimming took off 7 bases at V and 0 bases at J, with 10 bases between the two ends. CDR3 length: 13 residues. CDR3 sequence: CASTLISYNEQFF. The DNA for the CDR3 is TGTGCCTCTACACTGATCTCCTACAATGAGCAGTTCTTC. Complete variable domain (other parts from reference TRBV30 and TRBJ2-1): SQTIHQWPATLVQPVGSPLSLECTVEGTSNPNLYWYRQAAGRGLQLLFYSVGIGQISSEVPQNLSASRPQDRQFILSSKKLLLSDSGFYLCASTLISYNEQFFGPGTRLTVL.

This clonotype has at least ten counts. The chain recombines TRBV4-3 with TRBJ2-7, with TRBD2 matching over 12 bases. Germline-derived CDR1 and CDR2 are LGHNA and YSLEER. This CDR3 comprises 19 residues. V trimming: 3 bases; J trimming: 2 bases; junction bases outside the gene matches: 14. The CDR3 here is CASSQEDLLAGGLTYEQYF. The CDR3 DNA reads TGCGCCAGCAGCCAGGAAGACTTACTAGCGGGGGGACTAACCTACGAGCAGTACTTC.

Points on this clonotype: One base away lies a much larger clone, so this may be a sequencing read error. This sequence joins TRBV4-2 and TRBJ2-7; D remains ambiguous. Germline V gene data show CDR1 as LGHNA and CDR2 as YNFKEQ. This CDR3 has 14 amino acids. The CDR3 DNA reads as TGTGCCTGCAGCCAAGAATTGGAGCCCTACGAGCAGTACTTC. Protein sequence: CACSQELEPYEQYF.

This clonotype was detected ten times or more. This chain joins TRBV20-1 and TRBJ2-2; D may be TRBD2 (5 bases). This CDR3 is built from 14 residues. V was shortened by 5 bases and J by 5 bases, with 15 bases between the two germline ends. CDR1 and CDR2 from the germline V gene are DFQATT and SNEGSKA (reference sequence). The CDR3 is CSAGESGGTGELFF. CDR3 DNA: TGCAGTGCTGGGGAAAGTGGAGGAACCGGGGAGCTGTTTTTT.

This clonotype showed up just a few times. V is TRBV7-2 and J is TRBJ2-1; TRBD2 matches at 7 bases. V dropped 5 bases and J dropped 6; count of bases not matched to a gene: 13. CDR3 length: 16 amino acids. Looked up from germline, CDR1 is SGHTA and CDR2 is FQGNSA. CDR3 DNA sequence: TGTGCCAGCAGCCCCGTAGAACTAGCGAACTTCAATGAGCAGTTCTTC. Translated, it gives CASSPVELANFNEQFF.

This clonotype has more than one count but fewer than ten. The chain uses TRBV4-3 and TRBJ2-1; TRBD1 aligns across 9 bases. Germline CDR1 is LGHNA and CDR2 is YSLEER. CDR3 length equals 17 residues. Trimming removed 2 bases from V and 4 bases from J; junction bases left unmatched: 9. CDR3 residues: CASSQTGTGYRYNEQFF. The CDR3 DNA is TGCGCCAGCAGCCAAACCGGGACAGGGTATAGGTACAATGAGCAGTTCTTC.

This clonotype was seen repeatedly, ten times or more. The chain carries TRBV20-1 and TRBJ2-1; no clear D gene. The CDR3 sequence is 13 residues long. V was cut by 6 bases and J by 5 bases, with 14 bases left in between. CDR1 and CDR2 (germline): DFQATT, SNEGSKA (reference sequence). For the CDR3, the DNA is TGCAGTGCCCCCCCGCGGAGCGACAATGAGCAGTTCTTC. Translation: CSAPPRSDNEQFF.

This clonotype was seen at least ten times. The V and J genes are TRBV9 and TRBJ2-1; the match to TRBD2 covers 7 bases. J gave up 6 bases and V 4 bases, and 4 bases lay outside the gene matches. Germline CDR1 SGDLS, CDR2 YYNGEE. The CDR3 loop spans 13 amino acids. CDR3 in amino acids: CASSMGTINEQFF. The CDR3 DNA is TGTGCCAGCAGCATGGGGACTATCAATGAGCAGTTCTTC.

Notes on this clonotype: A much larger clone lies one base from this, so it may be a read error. CDR3 bases: TGTGCCAGTAATTCATTTGGCACAGCCCGCTACAATGAGCAGTTCTTC. Its protein is CASNSFGTARYNEQFF. The chain has TRBV19 and TRBJ2-1, with D hard to call. V shed 7 bases and J shed 3 bases, with 19 bases lying between them. The CDR3 runs 16 residues. Germline V gene lookup returns CDR1 LNHDA and CDR2 SQIVND (reference sequence).

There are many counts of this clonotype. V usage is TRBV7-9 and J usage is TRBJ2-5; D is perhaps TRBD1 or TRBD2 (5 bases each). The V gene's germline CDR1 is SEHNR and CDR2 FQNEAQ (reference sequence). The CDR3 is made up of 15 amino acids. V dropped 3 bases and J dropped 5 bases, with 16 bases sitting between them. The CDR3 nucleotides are TGTGCCAGCAGCTTTTCAGTAGAAGGGACGGAGACCCAGTACTTC. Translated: CASSFSVEGTETQYF.

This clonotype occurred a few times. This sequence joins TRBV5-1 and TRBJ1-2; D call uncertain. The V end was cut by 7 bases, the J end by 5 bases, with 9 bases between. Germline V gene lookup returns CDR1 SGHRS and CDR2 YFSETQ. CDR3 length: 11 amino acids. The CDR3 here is CASFGGYGYTF. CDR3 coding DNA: TGCGCCAGCTTCGGCGGATATGGCTACACCTTC.

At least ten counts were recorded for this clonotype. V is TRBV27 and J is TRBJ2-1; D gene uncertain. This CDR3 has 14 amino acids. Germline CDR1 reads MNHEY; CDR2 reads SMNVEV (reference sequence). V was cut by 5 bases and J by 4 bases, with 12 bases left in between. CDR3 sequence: CASSEGLGYNEQFF. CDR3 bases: TGTGCCAGCAGTGAAGGATTGGGTTACAATGAGCAGTTCTTC.

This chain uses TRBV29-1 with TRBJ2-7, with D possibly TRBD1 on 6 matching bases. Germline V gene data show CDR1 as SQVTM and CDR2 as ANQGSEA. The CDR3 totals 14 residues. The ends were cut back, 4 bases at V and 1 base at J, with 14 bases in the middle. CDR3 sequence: CSVAGRGGSYEQYF. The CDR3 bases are TGCAGCGTTGCAGGGCGAGGGGGATCCTACGAGCAGTACTTC.

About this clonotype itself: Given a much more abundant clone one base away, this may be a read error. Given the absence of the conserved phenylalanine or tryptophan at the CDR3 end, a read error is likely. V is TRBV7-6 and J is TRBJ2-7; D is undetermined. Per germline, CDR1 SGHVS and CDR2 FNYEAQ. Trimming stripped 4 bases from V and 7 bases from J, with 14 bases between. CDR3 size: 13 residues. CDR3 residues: CASSSRLGREQYL. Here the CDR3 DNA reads TGTGCCAGCAGCTCACGCCTCGGCAGGGAGCAGTACCTC.

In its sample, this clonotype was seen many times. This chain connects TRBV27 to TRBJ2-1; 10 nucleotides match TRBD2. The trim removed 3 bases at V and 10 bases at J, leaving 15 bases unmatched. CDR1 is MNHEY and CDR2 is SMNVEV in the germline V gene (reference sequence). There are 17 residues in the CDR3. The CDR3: CASSFPLGAGGPREQFF. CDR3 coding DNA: TGTGCCAGCAGTTTCCCCCTCGGAGCGGGAGGGCCCAGGGAGCAGTTCTTC.

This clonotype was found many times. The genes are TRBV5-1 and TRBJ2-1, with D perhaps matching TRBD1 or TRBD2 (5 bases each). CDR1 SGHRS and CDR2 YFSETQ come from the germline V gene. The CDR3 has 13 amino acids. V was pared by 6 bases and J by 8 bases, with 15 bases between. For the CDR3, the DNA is TGCGCCAGCACCTGGGCGAGGGGCGATGAGCAGTTCTTC. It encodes CASTWARGDEQFF.

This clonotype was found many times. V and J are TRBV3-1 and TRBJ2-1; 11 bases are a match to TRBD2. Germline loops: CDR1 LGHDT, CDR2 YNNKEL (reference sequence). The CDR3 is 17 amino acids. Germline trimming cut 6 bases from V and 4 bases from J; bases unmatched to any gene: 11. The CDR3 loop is CASRPTSGDSDYNEQFF. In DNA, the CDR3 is TGTGCCAGCAGACCGACTAGCGGGGATTCGGATTACAATGAGCAGTTCTTC.

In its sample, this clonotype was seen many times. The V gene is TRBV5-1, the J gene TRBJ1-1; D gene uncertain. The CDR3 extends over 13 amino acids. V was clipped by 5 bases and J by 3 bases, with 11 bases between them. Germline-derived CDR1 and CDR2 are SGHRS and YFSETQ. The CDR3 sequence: CASRQDPDTEAFF. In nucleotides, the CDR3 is TGCGCCAGCAGGCAAGACCCGGACACTGAAGCTTTCTTT.